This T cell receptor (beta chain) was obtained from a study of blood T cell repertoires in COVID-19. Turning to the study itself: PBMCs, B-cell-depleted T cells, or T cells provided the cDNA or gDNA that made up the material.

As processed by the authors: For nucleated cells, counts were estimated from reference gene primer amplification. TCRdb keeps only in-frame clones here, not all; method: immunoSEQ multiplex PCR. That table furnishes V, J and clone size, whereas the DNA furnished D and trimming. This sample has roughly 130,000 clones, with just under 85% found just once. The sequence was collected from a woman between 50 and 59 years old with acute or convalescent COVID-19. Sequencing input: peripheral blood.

The CDR3 region has the DNA TGTGCCAGCAGGTACCAGGGGCCGGGCAATCAGCCCCAGCATTTT. Its translation: CASRYQGPGNQPQHF. The gene calls are TRBV2 and TRBJ1-5, with D perhaps matching TRBD1 (6 bases). The CDR3 has 15 amino acids. V lost 6 bases and J 2 bases, leaving 14 bases between the germline ends. Germline CDR1 SNHLY, CDR2 FYNNEI.